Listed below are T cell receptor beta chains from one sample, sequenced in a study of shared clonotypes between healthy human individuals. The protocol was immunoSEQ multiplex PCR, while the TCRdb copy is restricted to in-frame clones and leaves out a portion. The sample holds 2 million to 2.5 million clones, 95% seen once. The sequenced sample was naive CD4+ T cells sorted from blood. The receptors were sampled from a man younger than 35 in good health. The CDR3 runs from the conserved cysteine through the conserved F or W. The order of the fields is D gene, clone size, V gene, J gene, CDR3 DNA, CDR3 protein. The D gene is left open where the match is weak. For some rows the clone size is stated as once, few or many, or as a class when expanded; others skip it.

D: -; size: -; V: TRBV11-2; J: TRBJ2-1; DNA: TGTGCCAGCAGCTTAGACGGGAGTTTTTACAATGAGCAGTTCTTC; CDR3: CASSLDGSFYNEQFF
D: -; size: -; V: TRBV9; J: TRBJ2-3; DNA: TGTGCCAGCAGCGTAGCGAGCAGAGACACAGATACGCAGTATTTT; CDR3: CASSVASRDTDTQYF
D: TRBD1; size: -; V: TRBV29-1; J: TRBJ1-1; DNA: TGCAGCGCACTCCGCCCCAGGGGGCAGGTCACTGAAGCTTTCTTT; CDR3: CSALRPRGQVTEAFF
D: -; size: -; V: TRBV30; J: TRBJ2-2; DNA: TGTGCCTGGTCAAGGGGTTCCACCGGGGAGCTGTTTTTT; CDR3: CAWSRGSTGELFF
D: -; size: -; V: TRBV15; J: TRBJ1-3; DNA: TGTGCCACCAGCAGAGAGGGACCCCAGGGCTCTGGAAACACCATATATTTT; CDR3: CATSREGPQGSGNTIYF
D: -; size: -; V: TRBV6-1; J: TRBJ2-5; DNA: TGTGCCAGCAGTGAACTGGGTAGCGGTGCATTAGGGGCCCAGTACTTC; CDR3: CASSELGSGALGAQYF
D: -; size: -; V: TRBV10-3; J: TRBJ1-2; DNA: TGTGCCATCAGTGAGTCGACAGGCCGCTCCTCCTATGGCTACACCTTC; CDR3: CAISESTGRSSYGYTF
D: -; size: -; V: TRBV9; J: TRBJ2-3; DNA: TGTGCCAGCAGCGCCCCCCAGGAGCCGAATACGCAGTATTTT; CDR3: CASSAPQEPNTQYF
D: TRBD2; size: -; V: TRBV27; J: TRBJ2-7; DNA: TGTGCCAGCAGTCCAACCATGACCTTAGCGGGAGTGCGGTACGAGCAGTACTTC; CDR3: CASSPTMTLAGVRYEQYF
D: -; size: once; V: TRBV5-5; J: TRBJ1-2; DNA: TGTGCCAGCAGCTCCACACACTACTATGGCTACACCTTC; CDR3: CASSSTHYYGYTF
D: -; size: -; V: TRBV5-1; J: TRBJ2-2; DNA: TGCGCCAGCAGCTTGTCAGGCCCCGGGGAGCTGTTTTTT; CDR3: CASSLSGPGELFF
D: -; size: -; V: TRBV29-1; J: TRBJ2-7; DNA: TGCAGCGTTTTAATAGGCCTAGCAGGCACATTTAATGATTACGAGCAGTACTTC; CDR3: CSVLIGLAGTFNDYEQYF
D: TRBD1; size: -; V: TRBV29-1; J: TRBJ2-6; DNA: TGCAGCGTAGTCCCGGGACAGGGGGCTGCGGGGGCCAACGTCCTGACTTTC; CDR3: CSVVPGQGAAGANVLTF
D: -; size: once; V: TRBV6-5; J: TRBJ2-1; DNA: TGTGCCAGCAGTTATCGCTATGAGCAGTTCTTC; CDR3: CASSYRYEQFF
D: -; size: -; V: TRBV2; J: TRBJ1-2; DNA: TGTGCCAGCAAGGGCGTCGGCCCTTTATATGGCTACACCTTC; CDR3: CASKGVGPLYGYTF
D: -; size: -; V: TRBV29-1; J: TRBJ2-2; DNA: TGCAGCGTTGACGCCTCGCCGGGGGACGGGGAGCTGTTTTTT; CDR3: CSVDASPGDGELFF
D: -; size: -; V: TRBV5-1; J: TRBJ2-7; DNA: TGCGCCAGCAGCTCATACCCTCTTGGAGGCGCCTACGAGCAGTACTTC; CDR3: CASSSYPLGGAYEQYF
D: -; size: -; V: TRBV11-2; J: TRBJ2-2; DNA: TGTGCCAGCAGCCCTGCACCGAACACCGGGGAGCTGTTTTTT; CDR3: CASSPAPNTGELFF
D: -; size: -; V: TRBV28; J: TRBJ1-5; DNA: TGTGCCAGCAGTTTACAGAAACTTAGCAATCAGCCCCAGCATTTT; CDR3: CASSLQKLSNQPQHF
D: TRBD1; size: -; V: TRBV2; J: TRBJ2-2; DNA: TGTGCCAGTAACAGGGGTGTTGCCGGGGAGCTGTTTTTT; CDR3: CASNRGVAGELFF
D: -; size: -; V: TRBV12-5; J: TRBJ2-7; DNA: TGTGCTAGTGGTTTGGGCGGGATCGCCTACGAGCAGTACTTC; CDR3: CASGLGGIAYEQYF
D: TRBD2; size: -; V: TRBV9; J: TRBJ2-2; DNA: TGTGCCAGCAGCGTTACGGCCGGGACTAGCAACACCGGGGAGCTGTTTTTT; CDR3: CASSVTAGTSNTGELFF
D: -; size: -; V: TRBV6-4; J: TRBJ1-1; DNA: TGTGCCAGCAGTGCTCAGGGGCCCGGGAGGGACACTGAAGCTTTCTTT; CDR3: CASSAQGPGRDTEAFF
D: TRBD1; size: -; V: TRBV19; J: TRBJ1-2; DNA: TGTGCCAGTAGTAAGGGGACAGGGGGTTCGGATGGCTACACCTTC; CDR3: CASSKGTGGSDGYTF
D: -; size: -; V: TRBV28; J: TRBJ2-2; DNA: TGTGCCAGCAGTCCCCACCGGGGGCGGAACACCGGGGAGCTGTTTTTT; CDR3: CASSPHRGRNTGELFF
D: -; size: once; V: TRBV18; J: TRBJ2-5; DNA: TGTGCCAGCTCATTTGGATTCCAAGAGACCCAGTACTTC; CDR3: CASSFGFQETQYF
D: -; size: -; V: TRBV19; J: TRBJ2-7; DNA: TGTGCCAGTAGTACCACAGGAGGGAACGAGCAGTACTTC; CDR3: CASSTTGGNEQYF
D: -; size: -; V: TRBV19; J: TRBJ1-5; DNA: TGTGCCAGTAGTATAGGACAATCCAATCAGCCCCAGCATTTT; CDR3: CASSIGQSNQPQHF
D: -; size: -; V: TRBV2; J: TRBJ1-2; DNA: TGTGCCAGCAGACCCCCGACCGTGACAGGACTCTATGGCTACACCTTC; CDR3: CASRPPTVTGLYGYTF
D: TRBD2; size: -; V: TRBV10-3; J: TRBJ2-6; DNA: TGTGCCATCAGTGAGCTAGCGGGAGGCTCCCCCTCTGGGGCCAACGTCCTGACTTTC; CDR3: CAISELAGGSPSGANVLTF
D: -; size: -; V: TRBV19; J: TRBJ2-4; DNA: TGTGCCAGTAGTATAGGAGGGAGAGCCAAAAACATTCAGTACTTC; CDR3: CASSIGGRAKNIQYF
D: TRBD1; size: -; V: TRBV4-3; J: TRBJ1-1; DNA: TGCGCCAGCAGCCAACTTGACAGGGATCGGACTGAAGCTTTCTTT; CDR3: CASSQLDRDRTEAFF
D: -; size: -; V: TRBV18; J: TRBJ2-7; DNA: TGTGCCAGCTCATCTCAGGGGACCTACGAGCAGTACTTC; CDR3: CASSSQGTYEQYF
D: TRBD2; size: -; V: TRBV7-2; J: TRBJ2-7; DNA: TGTGCCAGCAGCACATGGACTAGCGGGAGGGCCATGGGGCCCCACGAGCAGTACTTC; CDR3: CASSTWTSGRAMGPHEQYF
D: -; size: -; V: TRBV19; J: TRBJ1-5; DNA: TGTGCCAGTAGTATTACCGGAAACAATCAGCCCCAGCATTTT; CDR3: CASSITGNNQPQHF
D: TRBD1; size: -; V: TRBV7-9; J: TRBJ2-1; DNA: TGTGCCAGCAGGGGACAGGGGAATGAGCAGTTCTTC; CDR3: CASRGQGNEQFF
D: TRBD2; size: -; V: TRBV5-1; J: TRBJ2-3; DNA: TGCGCCAGCAGGGAGGCGGGACTATTGGGTTCAGGTACGCAGTATTTT; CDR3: CASREAGLLGSGTQYF
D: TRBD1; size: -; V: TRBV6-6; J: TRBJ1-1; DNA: TGTGCCAGCAGTTTACCCCCAGGGGGCAACACTGAAGCTTTCTTT; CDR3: CASSLPPGGNTEAFF
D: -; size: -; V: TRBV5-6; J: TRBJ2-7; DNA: TGTGCCAGCAGCTCGAGCGTCTCCTACGAGCAGTACTTC; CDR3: CASSSSVSYEQYF
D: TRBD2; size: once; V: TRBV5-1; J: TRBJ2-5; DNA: TGCGCCAGCAGCTTTACCGGGGGGGAGACCCAGTACTTC; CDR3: CASSFTGGETQYF
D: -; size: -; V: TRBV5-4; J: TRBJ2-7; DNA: TGTGCCAGCAGCTTCGATCCGGCACTTCCACGGCAGTACTTC; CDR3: CASSFDPALPRQYF
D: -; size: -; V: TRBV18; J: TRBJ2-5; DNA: TGTGCCAGCTCACCGTCTAACCAAGAGACCCAGTACTTC; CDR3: CASSPSNQETQYF
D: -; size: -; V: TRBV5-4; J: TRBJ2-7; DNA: TGTGCCAGCAGCTTGGAGGGGGGCCTGGTCGAGCAGTACTTC; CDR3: CASSLEGGLVEQYF
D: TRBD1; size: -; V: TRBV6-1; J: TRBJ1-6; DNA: TGTGCCAGCAGTGAGGGACAGGGGCGTCGCCTCCACTTT; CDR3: CASSEGQGRRLHF
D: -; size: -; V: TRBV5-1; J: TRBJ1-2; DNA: TGCGCCAGCAGCTTGGGTGGGGATTTTAACTATGGCTACACCTTC; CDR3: CASSLGGDFNYGYTF
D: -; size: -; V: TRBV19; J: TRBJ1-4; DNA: TGTGCCACCGCGCCCCAAGCTGAGTTCAAACTGTTTTTT; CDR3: CATAPQAEFKLFF
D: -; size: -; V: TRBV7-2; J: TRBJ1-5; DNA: TGTGCCAGCAGCTTAGTAGATTATCAGCCCCAGCATTTT; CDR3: CASSLVDYQPQHF
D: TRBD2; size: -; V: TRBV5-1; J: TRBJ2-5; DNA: TGCGCCAGCAGCAAAGGACTAGCGGGGACCCAAGAGACCCAGTACTTC; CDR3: CASSKGLAGTQETQYF
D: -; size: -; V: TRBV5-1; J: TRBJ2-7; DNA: TGCGCCAGCAGCTTGGCGGACCGTGGCTACGAGCAGTACTTC; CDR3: CASSLADRGYEQYF
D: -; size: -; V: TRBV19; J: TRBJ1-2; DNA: TGTGCCAGTAGTAATCAGACCCGCTCGGACTATGGCTACACCTTC; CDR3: CASSNQTRSDYGYTF
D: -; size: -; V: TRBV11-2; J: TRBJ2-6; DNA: TGTGCCAGCAGCTTAGATCAGGATAGGGTAGCGCCTGGGGCCAACGTCCTGACTTTC; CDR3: CASSLDQDRVAPGANVLTF
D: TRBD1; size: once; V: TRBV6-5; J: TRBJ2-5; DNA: TGTGCCAGCAGGGCCGGGACAGAGTACTTC; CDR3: CASRAGTEYF
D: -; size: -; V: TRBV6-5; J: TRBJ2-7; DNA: TGTGCCAGTTCGCAGGGTGTTGGCTACGAGCAGTACTTC; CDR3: CASSQGVGYEQYF
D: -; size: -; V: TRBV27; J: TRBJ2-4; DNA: TGTGCCAGCAGTCCAGAGAGCATTCAGTACTTC; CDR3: CASSPESIQYF
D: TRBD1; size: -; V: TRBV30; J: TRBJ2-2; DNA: TGTGCCTGGAGTGTGGGACAGGGGCCTACCGGGGAGCTGTTTTTT; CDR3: CAWSVGQGPTGELFF
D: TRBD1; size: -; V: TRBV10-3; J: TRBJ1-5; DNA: TGTGCCATCAGCACGGACAGGTACAATCAGCCCCAGCATTTT; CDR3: CAISTDRYNQPQHF